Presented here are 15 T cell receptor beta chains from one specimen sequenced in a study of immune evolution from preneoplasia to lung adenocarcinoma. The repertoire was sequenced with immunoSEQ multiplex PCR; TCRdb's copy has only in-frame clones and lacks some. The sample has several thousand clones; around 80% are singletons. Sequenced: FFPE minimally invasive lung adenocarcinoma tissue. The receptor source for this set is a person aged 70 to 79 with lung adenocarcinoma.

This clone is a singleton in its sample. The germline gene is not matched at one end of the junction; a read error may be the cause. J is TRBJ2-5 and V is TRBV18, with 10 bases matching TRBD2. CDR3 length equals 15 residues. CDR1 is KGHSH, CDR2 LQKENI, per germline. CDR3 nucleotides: TGTGCCAGCTCACCACCCCGGGACCGACTAGCGGGCCAACACTTC. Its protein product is CASSPPRDRLAGQHF.

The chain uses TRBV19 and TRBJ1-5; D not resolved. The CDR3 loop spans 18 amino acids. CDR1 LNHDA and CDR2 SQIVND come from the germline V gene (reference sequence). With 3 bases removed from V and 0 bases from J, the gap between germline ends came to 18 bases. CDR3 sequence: CASSMQVEQYYSNQPQHF. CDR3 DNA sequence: TGTGCCAGTAGTATGCAGGTTGAGCAATATTATAGCAATCAGCCCCAGCATTTT. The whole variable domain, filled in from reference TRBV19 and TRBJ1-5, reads DGGITQSPKYLFRKEGQNVTLSCEQNLNHDAMYWYRQDPGQGLRLIYYSQIVNDFQKGDIAEGYSVSREKKESFPLTVTSAQKNPTAFYLCASSMQVEQYYSNQPQHFGDGTRLSIL.

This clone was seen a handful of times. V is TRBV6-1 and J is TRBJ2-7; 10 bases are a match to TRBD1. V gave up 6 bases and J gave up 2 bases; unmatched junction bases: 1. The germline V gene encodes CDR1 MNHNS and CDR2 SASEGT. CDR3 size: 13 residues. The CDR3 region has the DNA TGTGCCAGCAGAGGGACAGGGGCCTACGAGCAGTACTTC. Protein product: CASRGTGAYEQYF.

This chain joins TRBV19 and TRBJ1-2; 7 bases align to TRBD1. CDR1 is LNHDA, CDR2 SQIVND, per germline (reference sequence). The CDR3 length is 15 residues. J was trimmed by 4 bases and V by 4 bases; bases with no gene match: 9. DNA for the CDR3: TGTGCCAGTAGTACAACAGGGGACTGGGCCTATGGCTACACCTTC. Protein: CASSTTGDWAYGYTF. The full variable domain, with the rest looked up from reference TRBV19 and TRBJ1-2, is DGGITQSPKYLFRKEGQNVTLSCEQNLNHDAMYWYRQDPGQGLRLIYYSQIVNDFQKGDIAEGYSVSREKKESFPLTVTSAQKNPTAFYLCASSTTGDWAYGYTFGSGTRLTVV.

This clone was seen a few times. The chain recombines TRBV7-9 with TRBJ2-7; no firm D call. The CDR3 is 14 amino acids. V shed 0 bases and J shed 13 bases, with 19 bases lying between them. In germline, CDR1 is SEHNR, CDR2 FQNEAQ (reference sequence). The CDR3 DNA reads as TGTGCCAGCAGCTTAGCGGTCGGCTCCCGCGAGGTTTACTTC. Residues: CASSLAVGSREVYF.

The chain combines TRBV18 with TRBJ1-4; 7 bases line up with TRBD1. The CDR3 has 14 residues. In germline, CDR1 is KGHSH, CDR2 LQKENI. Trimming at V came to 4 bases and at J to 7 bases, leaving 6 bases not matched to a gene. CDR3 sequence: CASSLNRGGEKLFF. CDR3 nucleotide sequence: TGTGCCAGCTCACTTAACAGGGGTGGTGAAAAACTGTTTTTT.

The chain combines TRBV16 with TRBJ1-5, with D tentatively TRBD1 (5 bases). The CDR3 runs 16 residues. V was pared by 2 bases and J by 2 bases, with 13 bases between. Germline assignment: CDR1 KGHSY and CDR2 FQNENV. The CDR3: CASSQGVGVGNQPQHF. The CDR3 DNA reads TGTGCCAGCAGCCAAGGGGTAGGGGTAGGCAATCAGCCCCAGCATTTT.

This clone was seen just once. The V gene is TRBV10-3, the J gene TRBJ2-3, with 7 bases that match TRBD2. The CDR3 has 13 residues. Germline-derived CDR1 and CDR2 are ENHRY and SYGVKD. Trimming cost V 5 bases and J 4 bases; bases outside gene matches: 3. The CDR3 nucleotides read TGTGCCATCAGTCCGACTAGCTCAGATACGCAGTATTTT. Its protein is CAISPTSSDTQYF.

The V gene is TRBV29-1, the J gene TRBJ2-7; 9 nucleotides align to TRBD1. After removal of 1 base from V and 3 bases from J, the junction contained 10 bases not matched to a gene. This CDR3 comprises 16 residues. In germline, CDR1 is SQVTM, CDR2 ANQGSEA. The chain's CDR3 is CSVEAATGTGIYEQYF. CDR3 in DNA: TGCAGCGTTGAAGCTGCAACCGGGACAGGGATCTACGAGCAGTACTTC.

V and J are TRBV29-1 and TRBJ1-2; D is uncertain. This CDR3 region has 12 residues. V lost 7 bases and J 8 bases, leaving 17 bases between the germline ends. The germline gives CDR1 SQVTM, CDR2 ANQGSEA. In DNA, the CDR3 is TGCAGCGCTGCGGGAAGTTTGGAGGGCTACACCTTC. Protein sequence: CSAAGSLEGYTF.

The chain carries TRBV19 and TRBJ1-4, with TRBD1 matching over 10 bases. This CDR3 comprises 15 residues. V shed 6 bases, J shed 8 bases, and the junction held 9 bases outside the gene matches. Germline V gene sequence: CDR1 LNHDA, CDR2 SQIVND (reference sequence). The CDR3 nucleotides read TGTGCCAGTAGCCCTAGACAGGGGGCAGACGAAAAACTGTTTTTT. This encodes CASSPRQGADEKLFF.

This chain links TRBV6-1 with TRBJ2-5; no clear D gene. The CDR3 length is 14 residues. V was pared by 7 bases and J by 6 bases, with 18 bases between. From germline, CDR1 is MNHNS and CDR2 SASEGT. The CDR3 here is CASTDQLVGQTQYF. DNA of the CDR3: TGTGCCAGCACCGATCAGCTAGTCGGCCAGACCCAGTACTTC.

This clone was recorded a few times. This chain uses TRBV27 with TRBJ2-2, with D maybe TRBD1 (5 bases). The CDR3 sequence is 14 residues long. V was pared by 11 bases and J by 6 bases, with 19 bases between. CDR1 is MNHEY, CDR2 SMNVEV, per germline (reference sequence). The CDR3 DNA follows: TGTGCCTCCCGTACCCTTCAGGGTCCCGGGGAGCTGTTTTTT. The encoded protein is CASRTLQGPGELFF.

CDR3 protein: CAVGRKPYEQYF. CDR3 nucleotides: TGTGCCGTGGGGCGGAAACCCTACGAGCAGTACTTC. This chain connects TRBV7-8 to TRBJ2-7, with D possibly TRBD1 on 5 matching bases. Germline V gene data show CDR1 as SGHVS and CDR2 as FQNEAQ. The CDR3 sequence is 12 residues long. The germline V and J ends were trimmed by 11 bases and 2 bases, with 13 bases remaining between them.

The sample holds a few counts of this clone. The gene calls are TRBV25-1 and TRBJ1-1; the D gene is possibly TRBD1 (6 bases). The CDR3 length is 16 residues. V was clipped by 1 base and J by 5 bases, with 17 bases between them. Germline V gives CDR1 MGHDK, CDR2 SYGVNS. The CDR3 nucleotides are TGTGCCAGCAGTGAATCGGCCAACAGGGTGTATACTGAAGCTTTCTTT. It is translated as CASSESANRVYTEAFF.